This T cell receptor beta chain was obtained from a study of shared clonotypes between healthy human individuals. Clones were read by immunoSEQ multiplex PCR, and TCRdb kept only the in-frame ones, dropping some. Of nearly 2 million clones listed, about 95% are singletons. Naive CD8 isolation took CD45RO-negative cells positively selected for CCR7 and excluded terminally differentiated effector memory CD45RA+ cells. V lost 7 bases to trimming and J lost 1 base, with 19 bases between them. Germline V gene sequence: CDR1 SEHNR, CDR2 FQNEAQ (reference sequence). This CDR3 region has 16 residues. The sequenced sample consisted of naive CD8+ T cells sorted from blood. The clonotype was recovered from a man aged 18 to 30 in good health. The chain recombines TRBV7-9 with TRBJ1-1; tentatively, D is TRBD1 (5 bases). CDR3 region: CASTPRGSGANTEAFF. CDR3 nucleotide sequence: TGTGCCAGCACCCCCCGGGGAAGCGGGGCGAACACTGAAGCTTTCTTT.